Following are 25 T cell receptor beta chains from one sample sequenced in a study of tumor-infiltrating lymphocytes in primary liver carcinoma. The researchers obtained blood RNA from unsorted whole blood and also extracted germline DNA. Starting from 500 ng of total RNA, TCR beta cDNA was produced with a primer in the constant region. Three nested multiplex PCR rounds, a slightly modified ARM-PCR method, built the TCR beta libraries. The study ran its first two PCR rounds for roughly 9 cycles each, using TRBV1-TRBV30 forward primers and a C-beta reverse primer. In TCRdb, the multiplex PCR reads were re-called with MiXCR into one record per CDR3 protein. The table lists fewer than 250,000 distinct CDR3 sequences, 65% of them singletons. Material for sequencing was peripheral blood. These receptors all come from a woman aged 60 to 75 with primary liver carcinoma and hepatitis B virus infection.

Remarks on this clonotype: The conserved phenylalanine or tryptophan is not found at the CDR3 terminus, so this likely reflects a read error. This rearrangement joins TRBV11-2 to TRBJ2-2, with no clear D. Germline V gene data show CDR1 as SGHAT and CDR2 as FQNNGV. The CDR3 is made up of 16 amino acids. The CDR3 reads CASSLGGGANAGELFL. In DNA, the CDR3 is TGTGCCAGCAGCTTAGGTGGCGGCGCGAACGCCGGGGAGCTGTTTTTA.

This chain joins TRBV5-1 and TRBJ1-5; D is undetermined. Germline V gene lookup returns CDR1 SGHRS and CDR2 YFSETQ. This CDR3 spans 11 amino acids. Between the trimmed V and J ends, which lost 0 bases and 16 bases, there was a span of 11 bases. Here the CDR3 DNA reads TGCGCCAGCAGCTTGGCCTCACGGCTTCATTTT. Translating gives CASSLASRLHF.

The rearrangement links TRBV12-3 or TRBV12-4 to TRBJ2-1; no firm D call. This CDR3 spans 13 amino acids. The germline V and J ends were trimmed by 1 base and 4 bases, with 5 bases remaining between them. CDR3 in amino acids: CASSLGRYNEQFF. The CDR3 DNA reads as TGTGCCAGCAGTTTAGGACGGTACAATGAGCAGTTCTTC.

Remarks on this clonotype: Given a much more abundant clone one base away, this may be a read error. V and J are TRBV6-6 and TRBJ1-5; TRBD1 is a possible D gene (5 bases). The length of the CDR3 is 15 residues. Germline CDR1 and CDR2: MNHNY and SVGAGI (reference sequence). The CDR3, as DNA: TGTGCCAGCAGCCCTGGGCGGGACCCCGATCAGCCCCAGCGTTTT. Amino acid sequence: CASSPGRDPDQPQRF.

This clonotype was counted ten times or more. This chain links TRBV6-5 with TRBJ2-1, with D hard to call. Per the germline V gene, CDR1 is MNHEY and CDR2 is SVGAGI. The CDR3 runs to 17 residues. V was clipped by 6 bases and J by 3 bases, with 21 bases between them. The CDR3 DNA sequence: TGTGCCAGCAGGGACGAATTGAGTGAGCCCTTCTACAATGAGCAGTTCTTC. This codes for CASRDELSEPFYNEQFF.

This clonotype showed up just once. A read error may be the cause here, since a much bigger clone is one base away. V gene TRBV5-4 combines with J gene TRBJ2-1; possibly TRBD2 for D (5 bases). The germline V gene encodes CDR1 SGHNT and CDR2 YYREEE (reference sequence). The CDR3 consists of 11 residues. V shed 10 bases and J shed 9 bases, with 14 bases lying between them. The CDR3 here is CAVHLRAEQFF. The CDR3 nucleotides read TGTGCCGTGCACTTGAGGGCTGAGCAGTTCTTC.

Points on this clonotype: This may be a read error: a much more frequent sequence differs by one nucleotide. The chain uses TRBV4-1 and TRBJ1-5, with a possible D match to TRBD1 (6 bases). The CDR3 loop spans 17 amino acids. Germline values: CDR1 MGHRA, CDR2 YSYEKL. V lost 4 bases and J lost 6, with 22 bases in between. The CDR3 loop reads CASSPDPGRGAVQPQHF. DNA of the CDR3: TGCGCCAGCAGCCCAGACCCGGGACGGGGGGCAGTTCAGCCCCAGCATTTT.

As to this clonotype: This may be a read error: a much more frequent sequence differs by one nucleotide. This chain uses TRBV7-3 with TRBJ2-5; the D gene is possibly TRBD2 (5 bases). Germline loops: CDR1 SGHTA, CDR2 FQGTGA. The CDR3 spans 15 residues. CDR3 sequence reads: CASSLRGSDQETQCF. The CDR3 region has the DNA TGTGCCAGCAGCTTAAGGGGTAGCGACCAAGAGACCCAGTGCTTC.

This chain uses TRBV6-1 with TRBJ1-4; D may be TRBD1 (6 bases). CDR3 length: 13 amino acids. The germline V and J ends were trimmed by 9 bases and 11 bases, with 19 bases remaining between them. The germline V gene has CDR1 MNHNS and CDR2 SASEGT. This chain's CDR3 is CARMGTGLRKLFF. The CDR3 bases are TGTGCCAGGATGGGTACAGGGCTGCGGAAACTGTTTTTT.

On this clonotype itself: A much larger clone differs from this one at a single base, so this may be a read error. The rearrangement links TRBV6-5 to TRBJ2-1, with TRBD1 as a possible D gene (6 bases). Between the trimmed V and J ends, which lost 2 bases and 13 bases, there was a span of 21 bases. Germline loops: CDR1 MNHEY, CDR2 SVGAGI. CDR3 length: 15 residues. CDR3 coding DNA: TGTGCCAGCAGTTACACCCTTCAGCACAGGGAGACCCAGTTCTTC. Amino acids: CASSYTLQHRETQFF.

This clonotype has only one observation. This rearrangement joins TRBV12-3 or TRBV12-4 to TRBJ1-5; TRBD1 aligns across 10 bases. V lost 6 bases to trimming and J lost 4 bases; unmatched junction nucleotides: 9. The CDR3 is made up of 16 amino acids. The CDR3 DNA reads TGTGCCAGCAGGTCTGGACAGGGGGTGCGGAATCAGCCCCAGCATTTT. Its protein product is CASRSGQGVRNQPQHF.

Details on this clonotype: No conserved phenylalanine or tryptophan ends this CDR3, so it is likely a read error. The DNA for the CDR3 is TGCGCCAGCAGCTTGGAGGGACTAGCGGGAGCTTACGAGCAGTACTTA. Amino acid sequence: CASSLEGLAGAYEQYL. The J gene is TRBJ2-7, the V gene TRBV5-1; 14 bases fit TRBD2. V trimming: 0 bases; J trimming: 4 bases; junction bases outside the gene matches: 3. The CDR3 runs 16 residues. The germline CDR1 and CDR2 sequences are SGHRS and YFSETQ.

As for this clonotype: The CDR3 does not end in the conserved phenylalanine or tryptophan, so this is likely a read error. The chain joins TRBV6-5 to TRBJ2-2; 12 nucleotides line up with TRBD2. Germline V CDR1 and CDR2: MNHEY, SVGAGI. The CDR3 loop spans 15 amino acids. V shed 7 bases, J shed 8 bases, and the junction held 8 bases outside the gene matches. CDR3 DNA sequence: TGTGCCAGCACCAGGACTAGCGGGATCACAGGGGAGCTGTTTTTA. Translated: CASTRTSGITGELFL.

This clonotype was seen more than once but under ten times. The rearrangement links TRBV30 to TRBJ1-5; a weak D match, TRBD1 (5 bases). The germline CDR1 and CDR2 sequences are GTSNPN and SVGIG (reference sequence). CDR3 length equals 13 residues. V gave up 1 base and J gave up 7 bases, with 11 bases separating them. The CDR3 bases are TGTGCCTGGAGTGAGGGGTCGCGGCAGCCCCAGCATTTT. This codes for CAWSEGSRQPQHF.

This clonotype showed up many times. The chain employs TRBV29-1 and TRBJ2-2; no clear D gene. The germline V gene encodes CDR1 SQVTM and CDR2 ANQGSEA. Trimming took off 8 bases at V and 2 bases at J, with 12 bases between the two ends. CDR3 length equals 13 residues. CDR3 protein: CSFNVGNTGELFF. DNA of the CDR3: TGCAGCTTCAATGTCGGAAACACCGGGGAGCTGTTTTTT.

This clonotype came up a few times. The chain has TRBV19 and TRBJ2-4, with D perhaps TRBD2 (6 bases). Trimming removed 4 bases at V and 3 bases at J, with 16 bases between. Germline V lookup: CDR1 LNHDA, CDR2 SQIVND (reference sequence). There are 16 residues in the CDR3. Here the CDR3 DNA reads TGTGCCAGTAGTAAGGACCCATGGGGAGGCAAAAACATTCAGTACTTC. It specifies CASSKDPWGGKNIQYF.

Remarks on this clonotype: Germline is not matched at one junction end, which may reflect a read error. CDR3 DNA: TGTGCCAGCAACTTGGGCACAGGGGCAAATCAGCCCCAGCATTTT. Translated, it gives CASNLGTGANQPQHF. The chain uses TRBV5-6 and TRBJ1-5, with 7 bases identical to TRBD1. Germline V gene lookup returns CDR1 SGHDT and CDR2 YYEEEE. The CDR3 sequence is 15 residues long.

The CDR3 spells CAIPAGTSGSHEQYF. The CDR3, as DNA: TGTGCCATTCCCGCCGGGACTAGCGGGAGTCACGAGCAGTACTTC. V usage is TRBV28 and J usage is TRBJ2-7; 14 positions agree with TRBD2. The CDR3 totals 15 residues. Germline CDR1 and CDR2: MDHEN and SYDVKM. V lost 10 bases to trimming and J lost 5 bases; unmatched junction nucleotides: 10.

A word on this clonotype: No conserved phenylalanine or tryptophan is present at the end of the CDR3, so a read error is the likely explanation. The chain recombines TRBV11-3 with TRBJ1-1; a possible D gene is TRBD1 (5 bases). The germline V gene encodes CDR1 SGHNT and CDR2 YENEEA. This CDR3 comprises 15 residues. The CDR3 loop reads CASSAPGPKNAEAFL. In DNA, the CDR3 is TGTGCCAGCAGCGCACCGGGACCTAAGAACGCTGAAGCTTTCTTG.

With regard to this clonotype: One junction end disagrees with the germline gene, perhaps due to a read error. The chain joins TRBV12-3 or TRBV12-4 to TRBJ2-3; 10 positions agree with TRBD2. CDR3 length: 14 amino acids. The CDR3 here is CASSLEREGSTHYF. DNA for the CDR3: TGTGCCAGCAGTTTGGAGCGGGAGGGTAGTACGCACTATTTT.

As concerns this clonotype: A read error may produce the germline difference seen at one junction end. This chain joins TRBV28 and TRBJ2-2, with a weak D call TRBD1 (6 bases). Looked up from germline, CDR1 is MDHEN and CDR2 is SYDVKM. The CDR3 runs 16 residues. The CDR3 here is CASSKPNGQSTRELFF. The CDR3 region has the DNA TGTGCCAGCAGTAAACCTAACGGACAGTCCACAAGGGAGCTGTTCTTT. Based on the CDR3 plus reference TRBV28 and TRBJ2-2, the full variable domain is DVKVTQSSRYLVKRTGEKVFLECVQDMDHENMFWYRQDPGLGLRLIYFSYDVKMKEKGDIPEGYSVSREKKERFSLILESASTNQTSMYLCASSKPNGQSTRELFFGEGSRLTVL.

The table lists this clonotype with a count of one. The chain is built from TRBV11-3 and TRBJ2-5; maybe TRBD2 (5 bases). Germline loops: CDR1 SGHNT, CDR2 YENEEA. Trimming removed 8 bases from V and 7 bases from J, with 17 bases in between. This CDR3 is 13 amino acids long. CDR3 region: CASGIQEGRTQYF. CDR3 sequence (DNA): TGTGCCAGCGGAATCCAAGAGGGCCGGACCCAGTACTTC.

To note about this clonotype: It may be a read error: a sequence one base away is much more abundant. The V gene is TRBV6-1, the J gene TRBJ2-5; tentative D call: TRBD2 (6 bases). From germline, CDR1 is MNHNS and CDR2 SASEGT. There are 13 residues in the CDR3. For the CDR3, the DNA is TGTGCCAGCAGTGCTAGCGACCAAGAGATCCAGTACTTC. Its protein is CASSASDQEIQYF.

A remark on this clonotype: This may come from a read error, since a much larger clone is one base off. The chain uses TRBV6-2 or TRBV6-3 and TRBJ2-5, with 10 bases identical to TRBD1. The CDR3 is made up of 15 amino acids. The germline V gene has CDR1 MNHEY and CDR2 SVGEGT. V was pared by 6 bases and J by 4 bases, with 8 bases of the junction left unmatched. In DNA, the CDR3 is TGTGCCAGCAGGATCGGGACAGGGGTGAGAGAGACCCAGTACTTC. Translated: CASRIGTGVRETQYF.

The chain links TRBV29-1 to TRBJ2-3; TRBD1 or TRBD2 may be the D gene (5 bases each). The CDR3 extends over 16 amino acids. The germline CDR1 and CDR2 sequences are SQVTM and ANQGSEA. Trimming stripped 3 bases from V and 6 bases from J, with 22 bases between. The CDR3 DNA reads TGCAGCGTTGATACGGCCGGGGCTCGGAGAGGGGATACGCAGTATTTT. This encodes CSVDTAGARRGDTQYF.